The 9 T cell receptor beta chains below were found in one sample sequenced in a study of cytomegalovirus exposure and HLA in healthy donors. Primers included in the PCR were 60 Vbeta and 13 Jbeta primers. Method: immunoSEQ multiplex PCR; TCRdb's copy keeps in-frame clones and lacks some. This table has about 230,000 clones, 82% appearing once. Sequencing used PBMCs. The origin of the receptors is a woman aged 35 to 49 in good health and CMV-seronegative.

This chain joins TRBV11-3 and TRBJ2-2; TRBD1 aligns across 9 bases. Germline CDR1 and CDR2: SGHNT and YENEEA. The CDR3 loop spans 16 amino acids. Trimming removed 4 bases from V and 6 bases from J; junction bases left unmatched: 9. The CDR3, as DNA: TGTGCCAGCAGCTCGATGGGTACAGGGGGCCCCGGGGAGCTGTTTTTT. Encoded protein: CASSSMGTGGPGELFF.

The genes are TRBV28 and TRBJ1-5; D gene ambiguous. The CDR3 sequence is 12 residues long. V dropped 1 base and J dropped 5 bases, with 3 bases sitting between them. From germline, CDR1 is MDHEN and CDR2 SYDVKM. CDR3 sequence reads: CASSLSDQPQHF. Written as DNA, the CDR3 is TGTGCCAGCAGTTTATCCGATCAGCCCCAGCATTTT.

On this clone itself: An end of the junction differs from the germline gene, which may be a read error. Distinct nucleotide sequences in the sample also encode this CDR3. J is TRBJ1-3 and V is TRBV5-1; possible D gene TRBD1, 6 bases. Germline V gene sequence: CDR1 SGHRS, CDR2 YFSETQ. This CDR3 spans 15 amino acids. The CDR3 is CASSPSGGPGNTIYF. The CDR3 region has the DNA TGCGCCAGCAGCCCGTCGGGGGGCCCTGGAAACACTATATATTTT.

The rearrangement joins TRBV18 to TRBJ2-7; a weak D match, TRBD1 (6 bases). V was shortened by 1 base and J by 2 bases, with 15 bases between the two germline ends. The CDR3 has 16 residues. The germline V gene encodes CDR1 KGHSH and CDR2 LQKENI. The chain's CDR3 is CASSPQPRQVTYEQYF. DNA of the CDR3: TGTGCCAGCTCACCACAACCGCGACAGGTTACCTACGAGCAGTACTTC. The full variable domain, with the rest looked up from reference TRBV18 and TRBJ2-7, is NAGVMQNPRHLVRRRGQEARLRCSPMKGHSHVYWYRQLPEEGLKFMVYLQKENIIDESGMPKERFSAEFPKEGPSILRIQQVVRGDSAAYFCASSPQPRQVTYEQYFGPGTRLTVT.

The chain links TRBV4-3 to TRBJ2-1, with TRBD2 identical over 7 bases. V lost 3 bases, J lost 4 bases, and 12 bases stayed unmatched. CDR1 and CDR2 from the germline V gene are LGHNA and YSLEER. The CDR3 consists of 17 residues. The CDR3 region is CASSQAGRGVLYNEQFF. CDR3 DNA: TGCGCCAGCAGCCAGGCTGGTCGGGGGGTGCTATACAATGAGCAGTTCTTC.

The gene calls are TRBV30 and TRBJ1-1; 8 nucleotides align to TRBD1. The CDR3 is 15 residues long. CDR1 and CDR2 (germline): GTSNPN, SVGIG (reference sequence). With 6 bases clipped from V and 2 bases from J, the junction kept 11 bases outside the gene matches. CDR3 nucleotide sequence: TGTGCCTGTAATCGGGACAGGAGTTATAACACTGAAGCTTTCTTT. Residues: CACNRDRSYNTEAFF.

The chain joins TRBV7-2 to TRBJ1-2; TRBD1 might be the D (5 bases). The V end was cut by 4 bases, the J end by 7 bases, with 16 bases between. Germline loops: CDR1 SGHTA, CDR2 FQGNSA. CDR3 length: 14 amino acids. This chain's CDR3 is CASSSQGLLGGYTF. The CDR3 nucleotides read TGTGCCAGCAGCTCTCAGGGACTTCTTGGTGGCTACACCTTC.

The chain combines TRBV2 with TRBJ1-2; 10 bases map to TRBD1. The CDR3 loop spans 13 amino acids. The germline V gene encodes CDR1 SNHLY and CDR2 FYNNEI. With V trimmed by 8 bases and J by 8 bases, 8 bases remained unmatched. The CDR3 DNA reads TGTGCCAGCGCTACCGGGACAGGGGACGGCTACACCTTC. Translation: CASATGTGDGYTF.

The CDR3 is CASSPSGWNQPQHF. The CDR3 bases are TGTGCCAGCAGTCCCTCGGGGTGGAATCAGCCCCAGCATTTT. The chain has TRBV5-5 and TRBJ1-5; D is unclear. The CDR3 runs 14 residues. Per germline, CDR1 SGHKS and CDR2 YYEKEE (reference sequence). Between the trimmed V and J ends, which lost 5 bases and 4 bases, there was a span of 13 bases. Together with reference TRBV5-5 and TRBJ1-5, the CDR3 gives the full variable domain: DAGVTQSPTHLIKTRGQQVTLRCSPISGHKSVSWYQQVLGQGPQFIFQYYEKEERGRGNFPDRFSARQFPNYSSELNVNALLLGDSALYLCASSPSGWNQPQHFGDGTRLSIL.